Each of the 30 T cell receptor beta chains below was sequenced from the same sample in a study of T cells in Graves' hyperthyroidism and ophthalmopathy. Amplified TCR beta CDR3 regions came from RNA transcripts. Primed by the HTBI set, a first-round RT-PCR was run on the TCR CDR3. TCRdb re-analysed the multiplex PCR reads in MiXCR, keeping a single row per CDR3 protein. Among around 290,000 distinct CDR3 sequences listed, over 15% were seen once. Specimen: blood. These receptors were obtained from a woman aged 60 to 75 with Graves' ophthalmopathy.

The chain recombines TRBV20-1 with TRBJ2-7, with D tentatively TRBD2 (6 bases). The CDR3 runs 15 residues. The germline gives CDR1 DFQATT, CDR2 SNEGSKA (reference sequence). V dropped 6 bases and J dropped 6 bases, with 24 bases sitting between them. In nucleotides, the CDR3 is TGCAGTGCCAGGCCCGGGGAGCGGGTGGGGGGCGAGCAGTACTTC. It yields the protein CSARPGERVGGEQYF.

The J gene is TRBJ2-5, the V gene TRBV6-5; 7 bases match TRBD1. The CDR3 contains 15 residues. The V and J ends lost 0 bases and 13 bases, in that order; junction bases with no gene match: 14. In germline, CDR1 is MNHEY, CDR2 SVGAGI. In DNA, the CDR3 is TGTGCCAGCAGTTACTCCACATGGGACAGTGCGGAACGGTACTTC. It translates to CASSYSTWDSAERYF.

This clonotype was observed a few times. The chain is built from TRBV4-1 and TRBJ1-4; 10 bases match TRBD1. This CDR3 spans 16 amino acids. J gave up 4 bases and V 1 base, and 3 bases lay outside the gene matches. From germline, CDR1 is MGHRA and CDR2 YSYEKL. DNA of the CDR3: TGCGCCAGCAGCCAAGGCCGGACAGGGGGTAATGAAAAACTGTTTTTT. This encodes CASSQGRTGGNEKLFF.

The J gene is TRBJ1-1, the V gene TRBV10-3; no definite D call. This CDR3 comprises 13 residues. CDR1 and CDR2 (germline): ENHRY, SYGVKD. V lost 4 bases to trimming and J lost 1 base, with 7 bases between them. CDR3 in DNA: TGTGCCATCAGTGCCAACGGGAACACTGAAGCTTTCTTT. This sequence encodes CAISANGNTEAFF.

There are many counts of this clonotype. This rearrangement joins TRBV7-8 to TRBJ2-7, with 7 bases identical to TRBD1. After removal of 4 bases from V and 1 base from J, the junction contained 10 bases not matched to a gene. CDR1 is SGHVS, CDR2 FQNEAQ, per germline. The CDR3 spans 16 residues. CDR3: CASSSLGAGGSYEQYF. The CDR3 nucleotides are TGTGCCAGCAGCTCGTTGGGGGCAGGGGGATCCTACGAGCAGTACTTC.

The chain joins TRBV9 to TRBJ1-2; D remains ambiguous. Trimming took 2 bases from V and 2 from J, leaving 10 bases between them. From germline, CDR1 is SGDLS and CDR2 YYNGEE. CDR3 length: 14 residues. The CDR3 nucleotides read TGTGCCAGCAGCGTTACTTTAGGGAACTATGGCTACACCTTC. Residues: CASSVTLGNYGYTF.

On this clonotype: A much larger clone sits a single nucleotide away, making a read error possible. The rearrangement links TRBV10-3 to TRBJ2-5; D gene uncertain. This CDR3 is built from 15 residues. Germline loops: CDR1 ENHRY, CDR2 SYGVKD. CDR3 DNA: TGTGTCATCAGTGCATCGGACCGCAAACAAGAGACCCAGTACTTC. Translating it yields CVISASDRKQETQYF.

This clonotype was seen more than once but under ten times. A clone one base away is much larger, so this may be a read error. The CDR3 region is CTTSDSGHAYGYTF. CDR3 bases: TGTACCACCAGTGATTCGGGGCATGCCTATGGCTACACCTTC. The rearrangement joins TRBV24-1 to TRBJ1-2; D perhaps matches TRBD1 (5 bases). The germline gives CDR1 KGHDR, CDR2 SFDVKD. This CDR3 has 14 residues.

Remarks on this clonotype: A single base separates this from a much larger clone, so it may be a read error. The chain recombines TRBV7-8 with TRBJ2-7, with TRBD2 matching over 9 bases. From germline, CDR1 is SGHVS and CDR2 FQNEAQ. The CDR3 totals 16 residues. The ends lost 1 base at V and 7 bases at J; junction bases unmatched: 11. In nucleotides, the CDR3 is TGTGCCAGCAGCTTAGAGCTAGCGGGGTTGAGTAATGAGCAGTACTTC. Encoded protein: CASSLELAGLSNEQYF.

This clonotype was detected ten times or more. This chain links TRBV7-9 with TRBJ2-7; the match to TRBD1 covers 7 bases. After removal of 6 bases from V and 0 bases from J, the junction contained 8 bases not matched to a gene. Germline CDR1 and CDR2: SEHNR and FQNEAQ (reference sequence). The CDR3 covers 15 residues. In nucleotides, the CDR3 is TGTGCCAGCAGAGAGACAGGGATTGGCTCCTACGAGCAGTACTTC. Translation gives CASRETGIGSYEQYF.

This clonotype was recorded at least ten times. This sequence joins TRBV12-5 and TRBJ2-5; tentatively, D is TRBD2 (5 bases). Germline CDR1 and CDR2: LGHNT and FRNRAP. The CDR3 loop spans 17 amino acids. With 7 bases removed from V and 1 base from J, the gap between germline ends came to 22 bases. CDR3 nucleotides: TGTGCTAGTGATTGGCCGAATGCGGGCCGGTCCCAAGAGACCCAGTACTTC. Amino acids: CASDWPNAGRSQETQYF.

This clonotype was seen ten or more times. This sequence joins TRBV3-1 and TRBJ2-5; either TRBD1 or TRBD2 may fit D (7 bases each). This CDR3 has 15 residues. V dropped 1 base and J dropped 5 bases, with 14 bases sitting between them. Germline V gives CDR1 LGHDT, CDR2 YNNKEL (reference sequence). The CDR3 DNA sequence: TGTGCCAGCAGCCAAGTCCAGGGGGGGCGGGAGACCCAGTACTTC. Amino acids: CASSQVQGGRETQYF.

This clonotype was observed a handful of times. The gene calls are TRBV3-1 and TRBJ2-2, with D uncertain. Trimming stripped 0 bases from V and 7 bases from J, with 6 bases between. CDR1 and CDR2 (germline): LGHDT, YNNKEL (reference sequence). The CDR3 covers 13 residues. The CDR3 nucleotides read TGTGCCAGCAGCCAAGATCGTGGCGGGGAGCTGTTTTTT. Protein product: CASSQDRGGELFF.

The gene calls are TRBV19 and TRBJ1-5; D gene ambiguous. The ends were cut back, 9 bases at V and 9 bases at J, with 15 bases in the middle. The germline CDR1 and CDR2 sequences are LNHDA and SQIVND (reference sequence). The CDR3 sequence is 12 residues long. CDR3: CASVRRPGPQHF. CDR3 DNA: TGTGCCAGCGTTCGTCGGCCTGGGCCCCAGCATTTT. The whole variable domain, remainder taken from reference TRBV19 and TRBJ1-5, is DGGITQSPKYLFRKEGQNVTLSCEQNLNHDAMYWYRQDPGQGLRLIYYSQIVNDFQKGDIAEGYSVSREKKESFPLTVTSAQKNPTAFYLCASVRRPGPQHFGDGTRLSIL.

The rearrangement uses TRBV28 and TRBJ2-7, with TRBD2 as a possible D gene (6 bases). The CDR3 is 12 residues long. V was clipped by 6 bases and J by 10 bases, with 16 bases between them. Germline V lookup: CDR1 MDHEN, CDR2 SYDVKM. The CDR3 DNA sequence: TGTGCCAGCAGCAGACTAGTCTCCGAACAGTACTTC. Its protein is CASSRLVSEQYF.

This clonotype occurred a few times. V usage is TRBV14 and J usage is TRBJ2-1; D not certain. CDR3 size: 12 residues. The germline CDR1 and CDR2 sequences are SGHDN and FVKESK. Deletions cut 1 base from V and 7 bases from J, with 5 bases between. The CDR3 region is CASSQAGNEQFF. The CDR3 coding sequence is TGTGCCAGCAGCCAAGCTGGGAATGAGCAGTTCTTC.

This clonotype was seen only a few times. The chain carries TRBV7-2 and TRBJ2-2; maybe TRBD2 (5 bases). The CDR3 has 16 amino acids. V was trimmed by 5 bases and J by 6 bases, leaving 19 bases between them. Germline V gene data show CDR1 as SGHTA and CDR2 as FQGNSA. CDR3 DNA sequence: TGTGCCAGCAGCACCGTTTTCGGGGTAATGGCCGGGGAGCTGTTTTTT. It yields the protein CASSTVFGVMAGELFF.

This clonotype has a handful of counts. V gene TRBV27 combines with J gene TRBJ2-5, with D uncertain. V gave up 0 bases and J gave up 5 bases, with 10 bases separating them. Germline V gene lookup returns CDR1 MNHEY and CDR2 SMNVEV (reference sequence). The CDR3 length is 14 residues. CDR3 sequence (DNA): TGTGCCAGCAGTTTATCCCCAATGGTGGAGACCCAGTACTTC. Translation gives CASSLSPMVETQYF.

On this clonotype itself: This clone may be a read error of a much larger clone one base away. V gene TRBV12-3 or TRBV12-4 combines with J gene TRBJ2-3, with D perhaps TRBD2 (6 bases). V dropped 6 bases and J dropped 4 bases, with 17 bases sitting between them. The CDR3 has 15 amino acids. DNA for the CDR3: TGTGCCAGCAGCCTCGGGGAGGCAACGGCAGATACGCAGTATTTT. This gives the protein CASSLGEATADTQYF.

There are a few counts of this clonotype. The chain combines TRBV12-3 or TRBV12-4 with TRBJ1-5; D perhaps matches TRBD1 (5 bases). Trimming took off 6 bases at V and 2 bases at J, with 17 bases between the two ends. The CDR3 totals 16 residues. The CDR3 is CASRRTELGGNQPQHF. CDR3 sequence (DNA): TGTGCCAGCAGGCGTACAGAACTAGGGGGCAATCAGCCCCAGCATTTT.

The V and J genes are TRBV24-1 and TRBJ2-7, with 8 bases lining up with TRBD1. V lost 4 bases and J lost 7; bases outside the gene matches: 8. The CDR3 extends over 14 amino acids. The germline gives CDR1 KGHDR, CDR2 SFDVKD. The CDR3 DNA reads as TGTGCCACCAGTGACACCCGGCGGGACAGGGAGCAGTACTTC. It codes for CATSDTRRDREQYF.

V is TRBV9 and J is TRBJ1-2; D perhaps matches TRBD1 (5 bases). Trimming stripped 4 bases from V and 6 bases from J, with 22 bases between. This CDR3 contains 16 residues. Germline assignment: CDR1 SGDLS and CDR2 YYNGEE. CDR3 bases: TGTGCCAGCAGCCCTAGTCGTCCAGAGTTGGGGCATGGCTACACCTTC. It specifies CASSPSRPELGHGYTF.

This clonotype was counted many times. The chain uses TRBV5-5 and TRBJ2-2; TRBD2 agrees at 7 bases. This CDR3 has 15 residues. V was clipped by 2 bases and J by 1 base; unmatched bases: 2. Germline V CDR1 and CDR2: SGHKS, YYEKEE (reference sequence). The CDR3 spells CASSFGGGNTGELFF. CDR3 DNA: TGTGCCAGCAGCTTTGGCGGGGGGAACACCGGGGAGCTGTTTTTT.

This clonotype has at least ten counts. V usage is TRBV2 and J usage is TRBJ1-5; possibly TRBD1 for D (5 bases). Deletions cut 7 bases from V and 4 bases from J, with 17 bases between. The germline V gene has CDR1 SNHLY and CDR2 FYNNEI. The length of the CDR3 is 15 residues. CDR3 nucleotides: TGTGCCAGCAATAAGGACAAAGTGGGGAATCAGCCCCAGCATTTT. Its protein product is CASNKDKVGNQPQHF.

This clonotype was detected many times. This chain links TRBV6-1 with TRBJ2-5; tentatively, D is TRBD1 or TRBD2 (6 bases each). The CDR3 loop spans 13 amino acids. The V and J ends lost 5 bases and 5 bases respectively, with 12 bases between them. CDR1 is MNHNS and CDR2 is SASEGT in the germline V gene. CDR3 region: CASSPTGRETQYF. Here the CDR3 DNA reads TGTGCCAGCAGTCCTACAGGGAGGGAGACCCAGTACTTC.

This clonotype was observed a few times. V usage is TRBV6-1 and J usage is TRBJ1-3; D unclear. Trimming stripped 5 bases from V and 0 bases from J, with 11 bases between. The CDR3 loop spans 15 amino acids. The germline gives CDR1 MNHNS, CDR2 SASEGT. CDR3 amino acids: CASSPRTYSGNTIYF. In DNA, the CDR3 is TGTGCCAGCAGTCCTCGGACCTACTCTGGAAACACCATATATTTT.

This clonotype turned up a few times. The chain uses TRBV7-2 and TRBJ2-3; TRBD2 agrees at 9 bases. Germline V lookup: CDR1 SGHTA, CDR2 FQGNSA. V shed 3 bases and J 6 bases; nucleotides not matched to a gene: 7. The CDR3 consists of 15 residues. For the CDR3, the DNA is TGTGCCAGCAGCTTTATTAGCGGGGGCAGGGATACGCAGTATTTT. Residues: CASSFISGGRDTQYF.

This clonotype was observed many times. The chain couples TRBV7-2 to TRBJ1-5, with 10 positions matching TRBD1. The CDR3 covers 15 residues. In germline, CDR1 is SGHTA, CDR2 FQGNSA. J gave up 5 bases and V 3 bases, and 4 bases lay outside the gene matches. CDR3 coding DNA: TGTGCCAGCAGCTTGAGGACAGGGGGAGATCAGCCCCAGCATTTT. It is translated as CASSLRTGGDQPQHF.

This chain links TRBV9 with TRBJ2-1, with TRBD2 matching over 9 bases. The germline V gene has CDR1 SGDLS and CDR2 YYNGEE. V was pared by 0 bases and J by 5 bases, with 9 bases of the junction left unmatched. The CDR3 covers 17 residues. The CDR3 loop reads CASSVEGRGGFNNEQFF. The DNA for the CDR3 is TGTGCCAGCAGCGTAGAAGGGCGGGGGGGCTTTAACAATGAGCAGTTCTTC.

This chain connects TRBV5-6 to TRBJ2-5; 7 nucleotides agree with TRBD1. CDR3 length: 13 amino acids. Per germline, CDR1 SGHDT and CDR2 YYEEEE. The junction had 7 bases not matched to a gene; V was cut back by 6 bases and J by 5 bases. The CDR3 loop reads CASIIRGRETQYF. The CDR3 DNA reads as TGTGCCAGCATCATAAGGGGGCGGGAGACCCAGTACTTC.